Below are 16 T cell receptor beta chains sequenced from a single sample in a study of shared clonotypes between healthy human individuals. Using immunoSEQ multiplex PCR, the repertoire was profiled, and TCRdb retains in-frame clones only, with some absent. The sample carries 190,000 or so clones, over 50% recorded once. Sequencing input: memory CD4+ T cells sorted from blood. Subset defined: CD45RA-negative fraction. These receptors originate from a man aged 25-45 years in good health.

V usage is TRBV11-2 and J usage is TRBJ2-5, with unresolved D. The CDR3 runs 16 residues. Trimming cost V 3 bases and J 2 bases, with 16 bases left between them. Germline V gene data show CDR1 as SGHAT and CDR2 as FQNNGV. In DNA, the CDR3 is TGTGCCAGCAGCTTGTTGGGAAGACTCATACAAGAGACCCAGTACTTC. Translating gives CASSLLGRLIQETQYF.

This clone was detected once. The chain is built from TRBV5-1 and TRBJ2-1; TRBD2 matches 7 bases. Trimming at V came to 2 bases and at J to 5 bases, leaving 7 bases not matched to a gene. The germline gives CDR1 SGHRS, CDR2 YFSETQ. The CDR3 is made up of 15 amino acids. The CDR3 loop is CASSFAGVGNNEQFF. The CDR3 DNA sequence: TGCGCCAGCAGCTTCGCGGGAGTGGGGAACAATGAGCAGTTCTTC.

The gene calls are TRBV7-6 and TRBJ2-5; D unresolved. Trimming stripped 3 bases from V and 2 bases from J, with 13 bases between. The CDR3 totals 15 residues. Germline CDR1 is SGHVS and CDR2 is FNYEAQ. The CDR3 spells CASSFGTDFQETQYF. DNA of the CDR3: TGTGCCAGCAGCTTCGGTACAGACTTTCAAGAGACCCAGTACTTC.

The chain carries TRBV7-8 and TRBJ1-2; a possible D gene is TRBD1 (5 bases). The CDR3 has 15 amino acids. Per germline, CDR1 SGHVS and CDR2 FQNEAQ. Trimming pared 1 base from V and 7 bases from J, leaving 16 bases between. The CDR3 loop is CASSLGGAVMFGYTF. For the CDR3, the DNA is TGTGCCAGCAGCTTAGGAGGGGCGGTAATGTTTGGCTACACCTTC.

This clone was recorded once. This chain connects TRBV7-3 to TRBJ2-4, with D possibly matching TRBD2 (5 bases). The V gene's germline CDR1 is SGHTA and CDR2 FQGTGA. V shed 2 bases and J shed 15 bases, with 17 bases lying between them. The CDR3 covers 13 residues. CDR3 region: CASSLEPADRRYF. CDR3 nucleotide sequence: TGTGCCAGCAGCTTAGAGCCAGCGGACCGTAGGTACTTC.

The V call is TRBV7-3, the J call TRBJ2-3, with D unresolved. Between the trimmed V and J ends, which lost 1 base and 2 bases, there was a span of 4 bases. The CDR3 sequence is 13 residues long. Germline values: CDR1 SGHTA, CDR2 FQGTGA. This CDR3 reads CASSLRNTDTQYF. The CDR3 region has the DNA TGTGCCAGCAGCTTAAGAAACACAGATACGCAGTATTTT.

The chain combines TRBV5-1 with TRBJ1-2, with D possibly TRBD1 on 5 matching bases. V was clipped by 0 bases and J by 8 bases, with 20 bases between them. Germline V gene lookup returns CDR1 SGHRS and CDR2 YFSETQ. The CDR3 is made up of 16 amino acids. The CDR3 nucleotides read TGCGCCAGCAGCTTGGAGTATAGGACACCCGGACAAGGCTACACCTTC. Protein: CASSLEYRTPGQGYTF.

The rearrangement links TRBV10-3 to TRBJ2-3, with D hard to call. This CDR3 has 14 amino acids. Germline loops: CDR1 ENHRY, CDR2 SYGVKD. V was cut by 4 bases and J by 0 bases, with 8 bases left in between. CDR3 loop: CAISVTSSTDTQYF. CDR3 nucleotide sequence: TGTGCCATCAGTGTCACCTCTAGCACAGATACGCAGTATTTT.

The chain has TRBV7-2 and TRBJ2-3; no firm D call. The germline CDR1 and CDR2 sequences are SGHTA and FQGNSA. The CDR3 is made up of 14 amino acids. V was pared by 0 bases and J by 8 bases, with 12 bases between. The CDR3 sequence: CASSLALDVVTQYF. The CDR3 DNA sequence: TGTGCCAGCAGCTTAGCCCTAGATGTGGTTACGCAGTATTTT.

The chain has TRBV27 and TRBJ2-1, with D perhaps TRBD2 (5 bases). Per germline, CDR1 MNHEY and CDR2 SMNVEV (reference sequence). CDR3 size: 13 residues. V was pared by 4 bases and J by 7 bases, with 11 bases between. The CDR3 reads CASSSLRRNEQFF. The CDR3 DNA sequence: TGTGCCAGCAGTTCCCTCCGGAGGAATGAGCAGTTCTTC.

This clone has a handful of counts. CDR3 amino acids: CASSESGTSGTGDTQYF. CDR3 DNA sequence: TGTGCCAGCAGCGAAAGTGGGACTAGCGGGACGGGGGATACGCAGTATTTT. The V call is TRBV9, the J call TRBJ2-3, with TRBD2 matching over 13 bases. The germline gives CDR1 SGDLS, CDR2 YYNGEE. The CDR3 has 17 amino acids. V lost 3 bases to trimming and J lost 6 bases; unmatched junction nucleotides: 10.

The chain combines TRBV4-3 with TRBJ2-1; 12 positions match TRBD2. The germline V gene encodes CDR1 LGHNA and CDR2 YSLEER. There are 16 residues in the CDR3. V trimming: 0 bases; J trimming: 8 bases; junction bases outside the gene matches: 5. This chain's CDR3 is CASSQELRTSGDEQFF. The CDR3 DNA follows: TGCGCCAGCAGCCAAGAGCTCCGGACTAGCGGGGATGAGCAGTTCTTC.

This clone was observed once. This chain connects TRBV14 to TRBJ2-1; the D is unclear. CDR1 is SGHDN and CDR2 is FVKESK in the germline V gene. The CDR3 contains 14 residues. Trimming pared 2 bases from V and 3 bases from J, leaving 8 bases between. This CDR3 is CASSQLSLYNEQFF. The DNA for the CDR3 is TGTGCCAGCAGCCAATTGAGTCTCTACAATGAGCAGTTCTTC.

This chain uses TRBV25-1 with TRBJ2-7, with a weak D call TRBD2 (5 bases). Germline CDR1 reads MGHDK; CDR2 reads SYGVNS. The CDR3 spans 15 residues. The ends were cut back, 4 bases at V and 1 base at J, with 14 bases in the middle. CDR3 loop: CASSGSGVVSYEQYF. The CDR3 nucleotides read TGTGCCAGCAGTGGTTCCGGGGTAGTATCCTACGAGCAGTACTTC.

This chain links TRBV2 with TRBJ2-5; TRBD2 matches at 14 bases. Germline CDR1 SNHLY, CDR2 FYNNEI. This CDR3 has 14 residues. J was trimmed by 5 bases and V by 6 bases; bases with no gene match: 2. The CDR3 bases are TGTGCCAGCAGCGGGACTAGCGGGAGTGAGACCCAGTACTTC. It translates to CASSGTSGSETQYF.

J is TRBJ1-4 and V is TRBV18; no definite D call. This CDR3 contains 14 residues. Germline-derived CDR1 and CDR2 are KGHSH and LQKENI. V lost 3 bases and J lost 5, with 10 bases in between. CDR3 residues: CASSPAALNEKLFF. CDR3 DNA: TGTGCCAGCTCACCGGCGGCCCTAAATGAAAAACTGTTTTTT.